The source of this T cell receptor beta chain is a study of shared clonotypes between healthy human individuals (TCRdb year 2020). Background for the entire study: The cohort comprised two women and three men aged 18 to 49 years. Each donor's leukapheresis produced roughly between roughly 0.85 and 9 billion PBMCs. Different laboratories and diverse techniques were used to prepare libraries and sequence TCR repertoires, to increase sequencing depth and limit assay-specific biases. For each donor, CD4 naive and CD4 memory were each run on three plates, CD8 naive on two plates, and CD8 memory on one plate. Blood TCR repertoires of about 5 healthy adults were deeply sequenced to estimate repertoire size and the extent of clonotype sharing between individuals.

Using the deep immunoSEQ assay, multiplex PCR amplified TCR CDR3 regions from genomic DNA. For each cell subset, the extracted genomic DNA was distributed evenly across all wells of several immunoSEQ 96-well plates, and each plate served as one replicate. For sorted subsets, around 200 ng genomic DNA, equal to tens of thousands of T cell genomes, was loaded into each replicate PCR. The purified libraries were quantified using a Qubit 3.0 fluorometer, sized with a Bioanalyzer 2100, and then quantified again using the KAPA Library Quantification kit. Every immunoSEQ 96-well plate was sequenced on a separate single-read 150-cycle Illumina NextSeq 550 flow cell. In the paper's pipeline: The immunoSEQ output contained only junctional sequences without quality scores, so filtering could not match that applied to full-length reads. Sequences were annotated with PyIR, a Python wrapper for IgBLAST v1.9, using IMGT germline references to assign V/J genes and CDR3. Reads were removed for weak V/J assignments (E-value above 1e-6), missing CDR3, stop codons, out-of-frame junctions, or ambiguous translated residues. V3J clonotypes were defined as sequences sharing an identical inferred V gene, J gene, and CDR3 amino acid sequence. The percentage overlap between two repertoires was calculated by dividing the number of shared unique clonotypes by the size of the smaller repertoire. Repertoire richness was assessed with RTK rarefaction, the Chao1 estimator, and Recon v2.1 estimates of unobserved clonotypes. Generation probabilities for all TCRbeta clonotypes obtained by the gDNA method from several donors were computed using OLGA. TCRdb provides this immuneACCESS table in a form limited to in-frame rearrangements. Some clones are lacking; in checked studies, under half of them reflect an unresolved V gene, and why the rest are absent is not known. For V, J and clone size, that table is used; D and trimming come from the DNA. Present in this sample are approximately 1.4 million clones, approximately 98% of which were seen just once. The ten largest clones represent approximately 0.44% of the sample.

Study-wide findings and limitations: Sampling was restricted to blood, and TCR repertoires in tissues likely differ from the TCR repertoires found in blood. Compared with non-shared clonotypes, the clonotypes found in all four sorted-subset donors had higher generation probabilities. Pairwise subsampling led to the expectation that sequencing depth would affect the degree of clonotype sharing among donors. Across a handful of donors, around 5% of naive CD4, approximately 3.6% of naive CD8, 2.3% of memory CD4, and 0.3% to 0.45% of memory CD8 clonotypes were shared. Larger estimated clonotype richness was generally found for naive subsets than for memory subsets. Rarefaction of sorted-subset datasets indicated incomplete sequencing despite the large sequencing depth. Because the study included only a small number of donors, the genetic and exposure-history diversity represented was limited.

The donors were healthy, HIV-negative adults with no recently reported acute infections or vaccinations. Every donor was a Caucasian adult living in Nashville, Tennessee, USA. CD4+ T cells were enriched by magnetic negative selection; naive cells were then positively selected on CD45RA, and the negative fraction formed the memory subset. Blood was collected by leukapheresis, and PBMCs were isolated by Ficoll-Histopaque density gradient centrifugation and then cryopreserved in liquid nitrogen vapor phase. Analytical flow cytometry was used to check the purity and quantity of each magnetically sorted T cell population. From each sorted fraction, genomic DNA was isolated and quantified by UV absorbance on a Nanodrop 2000c. From its cysteine to its phenylalanine, the CDR3 spans 17 amino acids. Only CDR3 DNA remains: 51 bases, in frame from the first base. V loses 4 bases at its end and J loses 7 bases; junction bases beyond the gene matches: 10. Sequences SNHLY (CDR1) and FYNNEI (CDR2) are obtained from the germline V gene.

This clone was found once. Its binding antigen is unknown. Qualities for individual bases were not recorded, and no much larger clone is one base off. The source of this sequence is a man aged 30 to 45 in good health. The chain joins TRBV2 to TRBJ2-2; 12 central bases correspond to TRBD2. Sequencing was performed on naive CD4+ T cells sorted from blood. The cell subset or site label corresponds to: CD45RA+ positively selected. Here is the DNA: TGTGCCAGCAGTGCGGCGACTAGCGGGAGATGGAACGGGGAGCTGTTTTTT. This is translated as CASSAATSGRWNGELFF.